Following are 11 T cell receptor beta chains from one sample sequenced in a study of blood T cell repertoires in COVID-19. Using immunoSEQ multiplex PCR, the repertoire was profiled, and TCRdb retains in-frame clones only, with some absent. The table lists about 34,000 clones, 75% to 80% of them singletons. The sequencing input was peripheral blood. The receptors were sampled from a human donor in a cohort sampled during active COVID-19.

The genes are TRBV5-5 and TRBJ2-7; the match to TRBD2 covers 15 bases. Germline loops: CDR1 SGHKS, CDR2 YYEKEE (reference sequence). Trimming cost V 3 bases and J 1 base; bases outside gene matches: 2. CDR3 length equals 16 residues. The CDR3 spells CASSWGLAGGSYEQYF. The CDR3 bases are TGTGCCAGCAGCTGGGGACTAGCGGGAGGTTCCTACGAGCAGTACTTC. The whole variable domain, remainder taken from reference TRBV5-5 and TRBJ2-7, is DAGVTQSPTHLIKTRGQQVTLRCSPISGHKSVSWYQQVLGQGPQFIFQYYEKEERGRGNFPDRFSARQFPNYSSELNVNALLLGDSALYLCASSWGLAGGSYEQYFGPGTRLTVT.

This clone was seen only a few times. The V gene is TRBV6-6, the J gene TRBJ2-3; D is unclear. This CDR3 has 13 amino acids. The germline V gene has CDR1 MNHNY and CDR2 SVGAGI (reference sequence). The V end lost 2 bases, the J end lost 5 bases, and 8 bases lay between the germline ends. The DNA for the CDR3 is TGTGCCAGCAGTTACGATGGCGGAGATACGCAGTATTTT. It translates to CASSYDGGDTQYF.

This rearrangement joins TRBV6-5 to TRBJ2-2; the D is unclear. V lost 5 bases, J lost 0 bases, and 10 bases lay in between. Germline V gene lookup returns CDR1 MNHEY and CDR2 SVGAGI. The CDR3 consists of 15 residues. The CDR3 sequence: CASSLTQANTGELFF. CDR3 coding DNA: TGTGCCAGCAGTCTGACCCAGGCGAACACCGGGGAGCTGTTTTTT.

This chain uses TRBV2 with TRBJ2-7; D remains unclear. Trimming removed 6 bases at V and 4 bases at J, with 10 bases between. The CDR3 length is 12 residues. Germline assignment: CDR1 SNHLY and CDR2 FYNNEI. CDR3 bases: TGTGCCAGCAGCGCGACAAGGTACGAGCAGTACTTC. Residues: CASSATRYEQYF.

The V and J genes are TRBV5-1 and TRBJ2-7; 8 positions match TRBD1. The CDR3 has 14 amino acids. Trimming cost V 4 bases and J 3 bases; bases outside gene matches: 6. Germline-derived CDR1 and CDR2 are SGHRS and YFSETQ. The CDR3 bases are TGCGCCAGCAGCCCCTCAGGGGGCGTCTACGAGCAGTACTTC. This codes for CASSPSGGVYEQYF. Drawing the rest from reference TRBV5-1 and TRBJ2-7, the complete variable domain is KAGVTQTPRYLIKTRGQQVTLSCSPISGHRSVSWYQQTPGQGLQFLFEYFSETQRNKGNFPGRFSGRQFSNSRSEMNVSTLELGDSALYLCASSPSGGVYEQYFGPGTRLTVT.

The chain couples TRBV25-1 to TRBJ2-7; 9 bases agree with TRBD1. This CDR3 region has 15 residues. Losses at the gene ends were 6 bases for V and 3 bases for J; bases not matched to a gene: 9. The germline CDR1 and CDR2 sequences are MGHDK and SYGVNS. The CDR3 region is CASRLDRGRVYEQYF. Here the CDR3 DNA reads TGTGCCAGCAGACTTGACAGGGGGAGAGTCTACGAGCAGTACTTC.

The rearrangement joins TRBV30 to TRBJ1-2, with TRBD1 identical over 7 bases. The CDR3 contains 15 residues. Germline CDR1 GTSNPN, CDR2 SVGIG (reference sequence). The V and J ends lost 2 bases and 0 bases, in that order; junction bases with no gene match: 6. This CDR3 reads CAWSIPTGTNYGYTF. The CDR3, as DNA: TGTGCCTGGAGTATTCCGACAGGGACTAACTATGGCTACACCTTC.

The CDR3 bases are TGTGCCAGCACCTCCCCCGTAGTAGCTTTCTTT. Its translation is CASTSPVVAFF. This chain connects TRBV6-5 to TRBJ1-1, with unresolved D. The CDR3 sequence is 11 residues long. CDR1 MNHEY and CDR2 SVGAGI come from the germline V gene. The V and J ends lost 7 bases and 10 bases respectively, with 13 bases between them.

This clone was picked up a small number of times. The V call is TRBV6-8, the J call TRBJ2-7; D may be TRBD1 (6 bases). This CDR3 is 13 amino acids long. Germline CDR1 and CDR2: MNHGY and SAAAGT. V gave up 6 bases and J gave up 4 bases, with 13 bases separating them. CDR3 sequence (DNA): TGTGCCAGCAGGGACAGTTCGAAGTACGAGCAGTACTTC. Translating it yields CASRDSSKYEQYF.

The rearrangement links TRBV11-2 to TRBJ1-4; a weak D match, TRBD1 (6 bases). CDR1 and CDR2 from the germline V gene are SGHAT and FQNNGV. The V and J ends lost 1 base and 8 bases respectively, with 14 bases between them. This CDR3 region has 15 residues. This CDR3 is CASSLGGQGKEKLFF. The CDR3 DNA follows: TGTGCCAGCAGCTTAGGGGGTCAGGGGAAGGAAAAACTGTTTTTT.

This clone showed up just once. This chain uses TRBV6-5 with TRBJ1-4; 7 bases fit TRBD1. This CDR3 is 14 amino acids long. J lost 5 bases, V lost 6 bases, and 6 bases had no gene match. The V gene's germline CDR1 is MNHEY and CDR2 SVGAGI. CDR3 loop: CASRSGTVNEKLFF. The CDR3, as DNA: TGTGCCAGCAGGTCCGGGACAGTGAATGAAAAACTGTTTTTT.